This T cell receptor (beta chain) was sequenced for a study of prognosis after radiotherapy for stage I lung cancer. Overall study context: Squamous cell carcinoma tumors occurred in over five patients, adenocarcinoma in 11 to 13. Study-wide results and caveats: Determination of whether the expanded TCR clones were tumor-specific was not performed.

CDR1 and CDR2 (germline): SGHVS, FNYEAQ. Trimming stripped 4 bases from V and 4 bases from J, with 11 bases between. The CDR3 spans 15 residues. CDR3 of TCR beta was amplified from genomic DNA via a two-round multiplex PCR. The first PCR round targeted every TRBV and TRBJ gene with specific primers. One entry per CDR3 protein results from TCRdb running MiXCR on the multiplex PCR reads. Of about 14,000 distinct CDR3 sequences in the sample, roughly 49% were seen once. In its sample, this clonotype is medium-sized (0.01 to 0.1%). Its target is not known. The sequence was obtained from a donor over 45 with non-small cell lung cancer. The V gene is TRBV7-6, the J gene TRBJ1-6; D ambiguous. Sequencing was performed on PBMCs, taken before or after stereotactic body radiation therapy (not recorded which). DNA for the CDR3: TGTGCCAGCAGCTCCCGGGCGACGTATAATTCACCCCTCCACTTT. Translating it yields CASSSRATYNSPLHF.